The 25 T cell receptor beta chains listed next were all sequenced from one sample in a study of T-cell memory formation after mild COVID-19. TCRdb fed the 5' RACE reads into MiXCR, producing one record per CDR3 protein. The sample comprises over 50,000 distinct CDR3 sequences, over 9% of which are singletons, and about 12% rests with the top ten. Sequences were obtained from PBMCs or a T cell subset sorted from them (not recorded which). The receptors derive from an adult woman who had mild COVID-19 (a few samples of this study predate the infection). Cell type and time point are not known.

This clonotype was found many times. This chain's CDR3 is CASSLAAGGYTF. CDR3 DNA: TGCGCCAGCAGCTTGGCCGCAGGTGGCTACACCTTC. The chain is built from TRBV5-1 and TRBJ1-2; no reliable D call. This CDR3 contains 12 residues. With 0 bases removed from V and 7 bases from J, the gap between germline ends came to 7 bases. Germline assignment: CDR1 SGHRS and CDR2 YFSETQ.

This clonotype has at least ten counts. This chain links TRBV5-1 with TRBJ2-1; 11 bases align to TRBD2. This CDR3 is built from 17 residues. Trimming at V came to 2 bases and at J to 7 bases, leaving 11 bases not matched to a gene. From germline, CDR1 is SGHRS and CDR2 YFSETQ. The CDR3 is CASSFDWGSGGANEQFF. DNA of the CDR3: TGCGCCAGCAGCTTTGACTGGGGTAGCGGGGGGGCTAATGAGCAGTTCTTC.

This clonotype was counted a few times. The chain recombines TRBV29-1 with TRBJ1-2; no clear D gene. Trimming removed 1 base at V and 5 bases at J, with 11 bases between. CDR1 and CDR2 (germline): SQVTM, ANQGSEA. The CDR3 contains 13 residues. The CDR3 DNA reads as TGCAGCGTTGAAGTTTCGGCAAGATATGGCTACACCTTC. This encodes CSVEVSARYGYTF.

The table lists this clonotype with many counts. This chain connects TRBV5-5 to TRBJ2-1; a weak D match, TRBD2 (5 bases). CDR1 is SGHKS, CDR2 YYEKEE, per germline (reference sequence). This CDR3 comprises 15 residues. Trimming shortened V by 2 bases and J by 5 bases, and 14 bases separated the two germline ends. CDR3 in DNA: TGTGCCAGCAGCTTTATTACCGGGAAAAACAATGAGCAGTTCTTC. Encoded protein: CASSFITGKNNEQFF.

In its sample, this clonotype was seen a few times. The gene calls are TRBV9 and TRBJ2-1, with 8 bases lining up with TRBD2. CDR3 size: 16 residues. After removal of 4 bases from V and 9 bases from J, the junction contained 15 bases not matched to a gene. Germline V gives CDR1 SGDLS, CDR2 YYNGEE. CDR3 sequence reads: CASSPPAGGLGTEQFF. The CDR3 DNA is TGTGCCAGCAGCCCCCCTGCGGGGGGACTAGGTACTGAGCAGTTCTTC. The full variable domain, rest sourced from reference TRBV9 and TRBJ2-1, is DSGVTQTPKHLITATGQRVTLRCSPRSGDLSVYWYQQSLDQGLQFLIQYYNGEERAKGNILERFSAQQFPDLHSELNLSSLELGDSALYFCASSPPAGGLGTEQFFGPGTRLTVL.

V gene TRBV7-8 combines with J gene TRBJ2-6, with a possible D match to TRBD1 (6 bases). The CDR3 runs to 16 residues. Germline V CDR1 and CDR2: SGHVS, FQNEAQ. Trimming took 1 base from V and 2 from J, leaving 9 bases between them. The CDR3 spells CASSLDRVPGANVLTF. CDR3 coding DNA: TGTGCCAGCAGCTTAGACAGGGTGCCTGGGGCCAACGTCCTGACTTTC.

In its sample, this clonotype was seen many times. This sequence joins TRBV5-1 and TRBJ2-3; the D call may be TRBD1 or TRBD2 (5 bases each). The CDR3 is 15 amino acids. V dropped 4 bases and J dropped 0 bases, with 12 bases sitting between them. Germline V gene lookup returns CDR1 SGHRS and CDR2 YFSETQ. The CDR3 is CASSRTGTSTDTQYF. CDR3 nucleotides: TGCGCCAGCAGCCGAACCGGGACGAGCACAGATACGCAGTATTTT. The whole variable domain, remainder taken from reference TRBV5-1 and TRBJ2-3, is KAGVTQTPRYLIKTRGQQVTLSCSPISGHRSVSWYQQTPGQGLQFLFEYFSETQRNKGNFPGRFSGRQFSNSRSEMNVSTLELGDSALYLCASSRTGTSTDTQYFGPGTRLTVL.

This clonotype was picked up many times. This chain uses TRBV29-1 with TRBJ2-5; TRBD1 is a possible D gene (5 bases). Trimming took 4 bases from V and 4 from J, leaving 22 bases between them. Germline CDR1 SQVTM, CDR2 ANQGSEA. This CDR3 has 16 residues. The CDR3 region is CSVVTRFLGRRETQYF. The CDR3 DNA reads as TGCAGCGTTGTCACCCGATTCCTGGGGCGGAGAGAGACCCAGTACTTC.

This clonotype was detected ten times or more. The chain has TRBV6-1 and TRBJ2-7; maybe TRBD2 (6 bases). Germline values: CDR1 MNHNS, CDR2 SASEGT. The CDR3 sequence is 14 residues long. Trimming cost V 6 bases and J 0 bases, with 12 bases left between them. CDR3 bases: TGTGCCAGCAGAGGGGACTCTAGCTCCTACGAGCAGTACTTC. Protein product: CASRGDSSSYEQYF.

This chain joins TRBV11-3 and TRBJ2-3, with 7 bases matching TRBD2. Germline assignment: CDR1 SGHNT and CDR2 YENEEA. V lost 1 base and J lost 0; bases outside the gene matches: 7. This CDR3 has 17 amino acids. This chain's CDR3 is CASSLGTAGVSTDTQYF. DNA for the CDR3: TGTGCCAGCAGCTTAGGAACCGCGGGGGTTAGCACAGATACGCAGTATTTT.

This clonotype was seen repeatedly, ten times or more. This chain links TRBV14 with TRBJ1-1; D remains unclear. Germline V CDR1 and CDR2: SGHDN, FVKESK. CDR3 size: 13 residues. The V end lost 3 bases, the J end lost 1 base, and 6 bases lay between the germline ends. The CDR3 here is CASSQWGNTEAFF. The CDR3 DNA sequence: TGTGCCAGCAGCCAGTGGGGGAACACTGAAGCTTTCTTT.

This clonotype was detected ten times or more. This sequence joins TRBV10-3 and TRBJ2-7; 8 nucleotides agree with TRBD1. CDR1 is ENHRY, CDR2 SYGVKD, per germline. Trimming removed 8 bases from V and 3 bases from J; junction bases left unmatched: 6. This CDR3 has 13 amino acids. CDR3 loop: CAIQGAADYEQYF. CDR3 bases: TGTGCCATCCAGGGGGCTGCTGACTACGAGCAGTACTTC.

This clonotype has more than one count but fewer than ten. The V call is TRBV20-1, the J call TRBJ1-5; D is uncertain. The CDR3 totals 15 residues. V lost 1 base and J lost 4, with 14 bases in between. Germline CDR1 and CDR2: DFQATT and SNEGSKA (reference sequence). This CDR3 reads CSARVPGMRNQPQHF. The DNA for the CDR3 is TGCAGTGCTAGAGTACCGGGGATGAGGAATCAGCCCCAGCATTTT.

The chain couples TRBV10-3 to TRBJ1-2, with a weak D call TRBD1 (6 bases). V was trimmed by 10 bases and J by 4 bases, leaving 16 bases between them. The germline gives CDR1 ENHRY, CDR2 SYGVKD. The CDR3 is made up of 13 amino acids. The CDR3 DNA sequence: TGTGCCACTTGGCACACAGGGATCTATGGCTACACCTTC. Translating gives CATWHTGIYGYTF.

J is TRBJ1-4 and V is TRBV7-9; 9 bases align to TRBD1. This CDR3 is 14 amino acids long. Per the germline V gene, CDR1 is SEHNR and CDR2 is FQNEAQ (reference sequence). Trimming removed 5 bases from V and 8 bases from J; junction bases left unmatched: 6. The CDR3 here is CASSQGQGREKLFF. DNA of the CDR3: TGTGCCAGCAGCCAGGGACAGGGTCGGGAAAAACTGTTTTTT.

The sample holds a few counts of this clonotype. This chain connects TRBV12-3 or TRBV12-4 to TRBJ1-6; possible D gene TRBD1, 5 bases. Between the trimmed V and J ends, which lost 3 bases and 6 bases, there was a span of 21 bases. The CDR3 is 18 amino acids. The DNA of the CDR3 is TGTGCCAGCAGTTTTGGGGTCGGGGCGCCCGTCCCTAATTCACCCCTCCACTTT. Translating gives CASSFGVGAPVPNSPLHF.

This clonotype showed up many times. The chain links TRBV10-3 to TRBJ2-3; 8 bases match TRBD2. V lost 3 bases to trimming and J lost 4 bases; unmatched junction nucleotides: 3. This CDR3 contains 14 residues. CDR1 is ENHRY and CDR2 is SYGVKD in the germline V gene. CDR3 bases: TGTGCCATCAGTGATGTGGGACTAGCAGATACGCAGTATTTT. Translation: CAISDVGLADTQYF.

The CDR3 DNA sequence: TGTGCCAGCAGCTTAGAGGGGATGGATGGCTACACCTTC. This codes for CASSLEGMDGYTF. The chain has TRBV7-9 and TRBJ1-2; perhaps TRBD1 as D (5 bases). The CDR3 extends over 13 amino acids. Germline CDR1 reads SEHNR; CDR2 reads FQNEAQ (reference sequence). The V end lost 1 base, the J end lost 6 bases, and 9 bases lay between the germline ends.

This clonotype was observed many times. The V call is TRBV29-1, the J call TRBJ2-1; 11 bases are a match to TRBD2. Unmatched junction bases numbered 17, after V lost 7 bases and J lost 0 bases. This CDR3 has 19 amino acids. Germline V gene sequence: CDR1 SQVTM, CDR2 ANQGSEA. CDR3 DNA sequence: TGCAGCGGGAGCTTGACTATAGCGGGGGGGCCCCTCTCCTACAATGAGCAGTTCTTC. This translates into CSGSLTIAGGPLSYNEQFF.

The chain joins TRBV12-3 or TRBV12-4 to TRBJ2-1, with 8 bases that match TRBD2. V lost 6 bases to trimming and J lost 0 bases; unmatched junction nucleotides: 28. The CDR3 sequence is 23 residues long. This CDR3 is CASSSRLPRTSPFTIVSYNEQFF. The CDR3 DNA is TGTGCCAGCAGCAGCCGTTTGCCCAGGACTAGCCCCTTTACGATAGTCTCCTACAATGAGCAGTTCTTC.

V is TRBV18 and J is TRBJ2-7; D possibly corresponds to TRBD1 (5 bases). The CDR3 consists of 15 residues. V lost 2 bases, J lost 0 bases, and 11 bases lay in between. Germline V gene lookup returns CDR1 KGHSH and CDR2 LQKENI. The CDR3 region is CASSPAQASSYEQYF. The CDR3, as DNA: TGTGCCAGCTCACCAGCACAGGCGAGCTCCTACGAGCAGTACTTC.

The sample holds many counts of this clonotype. This chain joins TRBV20-1 and TRBJ2-7, with 7 bases matching TRBD2. CDR1 and CDR2 from the germline V gene are DFQATT and SNEGSKA (reference sequence). There are 16 residues in the CDR3. The V gene end was trimmed by 1 base and the J gene end by 0 bases; junction bases not matched to a gene: 9. The CDR3 sequence is CSARGGASGSSYEQYF. The CDR3 nucleotides are TGCAGTGCTAGAGGAGGAGCTAGCGGTAGCTCCTACGAGCAGTACTTC.

This clonotype showed up many times. V usage is TRBV27 and J usage is TRBJ2-7; unclear D gene. This CDR3 spans 16 amino acids. From germline, CDR1 is MNHEY and CDR2 SMNVEV (reference sequence). V lost 3 bases to trimming and J lost 2 bases, with 17 bases between them. The CDR3 reads CASSFGSTFNPYEQYF. The CDR3 region has the DNA TGTGCCAGCAGTTTTGGTTCGACATTTAATCCCTACGAGCAGTACTTC.

The chain combines TRBV10-3 with TRBJ2-3, with 10 bases matching TRBD1. The V and J ends lost 4 bases and 2 bases, in that order; junction bases with no gene match: 6. The CDR3 runs to 16 residues. The germline V gene has CDR1 ENHRY and CDR2 SYGVKD. Written as DNA, the CDR3 is TGTGCCATCAGTGGCACGGGACAGGGGTTCACAGATACGCAGTATTTT. Translating it yields CAISGTGQGFTDTQYF.

This clonotype was seen many times. The rearrangement links TRBV5-1 to TRBJ1-1, with 12 bases matching TRBD1. The CDR3 covers 16 residues. CDR1 and CDR2 (germline): SGHRS, YFSETQ. With 2 bases clipped from V and 5 bases from J, the junction kept 7 bases outside the gene matches. This chain's CDR3 is CASSFRDRGRTTEAFF. CDR3 DNA sequence: TGCGCCAGCAGCTTCCGGGACAGGGGGCGTACAACTGAAGCTTTCTTT.